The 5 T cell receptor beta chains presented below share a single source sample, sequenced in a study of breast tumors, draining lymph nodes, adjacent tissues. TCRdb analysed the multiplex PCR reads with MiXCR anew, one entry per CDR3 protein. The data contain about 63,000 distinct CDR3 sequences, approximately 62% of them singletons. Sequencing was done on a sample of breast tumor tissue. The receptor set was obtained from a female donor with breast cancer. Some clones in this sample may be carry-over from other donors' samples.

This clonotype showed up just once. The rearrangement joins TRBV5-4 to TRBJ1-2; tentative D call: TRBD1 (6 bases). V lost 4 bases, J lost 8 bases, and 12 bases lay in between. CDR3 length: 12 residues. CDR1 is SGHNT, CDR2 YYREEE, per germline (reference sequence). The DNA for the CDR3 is TGTGCCAGCAGCCCGGCGGGGGCAGGCTACACCTTC. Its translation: CASSPAGAGYTF.

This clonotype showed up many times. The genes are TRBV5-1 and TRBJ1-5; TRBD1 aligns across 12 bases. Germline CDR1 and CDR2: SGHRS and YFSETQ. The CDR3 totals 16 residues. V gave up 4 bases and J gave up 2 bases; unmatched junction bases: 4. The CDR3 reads CASSIRDRGRNQPQHF. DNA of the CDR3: TGCGCCAGCAGCATCCGGGACAGGGGGCGCAATCAGCCCCAGCATTTT.

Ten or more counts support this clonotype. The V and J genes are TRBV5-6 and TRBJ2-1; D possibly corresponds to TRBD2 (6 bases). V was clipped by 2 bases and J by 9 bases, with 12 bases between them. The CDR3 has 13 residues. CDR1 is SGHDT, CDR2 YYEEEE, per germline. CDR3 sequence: CASSFQTSFEQFF. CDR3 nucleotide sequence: TGTGCCAGCAGCTTTCAGACTAGTTTTGAGCAGTTCTTC.

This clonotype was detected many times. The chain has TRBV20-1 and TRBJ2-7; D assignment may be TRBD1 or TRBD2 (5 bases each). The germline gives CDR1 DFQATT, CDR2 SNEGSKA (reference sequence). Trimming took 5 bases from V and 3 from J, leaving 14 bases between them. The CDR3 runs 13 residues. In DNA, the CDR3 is TGCAGTGCTCGCCGGGACGGCCGCTACGAGCAGTACTTC. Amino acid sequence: CSARRDGRYEQYF.

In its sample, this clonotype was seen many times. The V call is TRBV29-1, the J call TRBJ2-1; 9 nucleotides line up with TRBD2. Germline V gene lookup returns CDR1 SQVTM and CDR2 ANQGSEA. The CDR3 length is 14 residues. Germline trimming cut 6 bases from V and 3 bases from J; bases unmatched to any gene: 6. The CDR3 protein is CSVPTSGNYNEQFF. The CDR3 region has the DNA TGCAGCGTACCGACTAGCGGAAACTACAATGAGCAGTTCTTC.